One and the same sample provided the 22 T cell receptor beta chains below, sequenced in a study of response to subunit inactivated influenza vaccine. Via MiXCR, TCRdb re-called the RT-PCR reads, giving one row per CDR3 protein. The repertoire includes about 780,000 distinct CDR3 sequences, about 18% of them detected once, and around 9.9% sits in the top ten. Source: PBMCs from blood, taken around 5 days after vaccination. The receptors stem from a man aged 50-60 years who received an inactivated influenza vaccine.

This clonotype was counted at least ten times. The chain employs TRBV12-3 or TRBV12-4 and TRBJ1-6, with D perhaps TRBD1 (5 bases). The CDR3 has 13 residues. The V end was cut by 2 bases, the J end by 9 bases, with 8 bases between. The chain's CDR3 is CASSLSGGSPLHF. CDR3 nucleotides: TGTGCCAGCAGTTTATCGGGGGGTTCACCCCTCCACTTT.

The rearrangement links TRBV10-3 to TRBJ2-2, with D perhaps TRBD2 (6 bases). The CDR3 is 13 residues long. V was cut by 10 bases and J by 3 bases, with 12 bases left in between. Germline CDR1 and CDR2: ENHRY and SYGVKD. The CDR3 DNA reads TGTGCCAGCGGGACTCAACACACCGGGGAGCTGTTTTTT. Translation gives CASGTQHTGELFF.

The chain links TRBV12-3 or TRBV12-4 to TRBJ2-1; tentative D call: TRBD2 (6 bases). V lost 3 bases and J lost 6, with 12 bases in between. The CDR3 has 14 amino acids. DNA for the CDR3: TGTGCCAGCAGTTTGCGGGGCGCCTCCAATGAGCAGTTCTTC. It encodes CASSLRGASNEQFF.

This clonotype came up a few times. The chain employs TRBV7-9 and TRBJ1-1; 8 bases are a match to TRBD1. V was pared by 5 bases and J by 5 bases, with 10 bases of the junction left unmatched. Germline V lookup: CDR1 SEHNR, CDR2 FQNEAQ (reference sequence). The CDR3 loop spans 15 amino acids. This CDR3 reads CASSPYRDRRTEAFF. CDR3 DNA sequence: TGTGCCAGCAGCCCGTACCGGGACAGGAGAACTGAAGCTTTCTTT.

There are a few counts of this clonotype. This rearrangement joins TRBV4-2 to TRBJ1-1; 8 bases match TRBD1. Germline CDR1 and CDR2: LGHNA and YNFKEQ. V lost 4 bases, J lost 3 bases, and 13 bases stayed unmatched. This CDR3 is 17 amino acids long. CDR3 in DNA: TGTGCCAGCAGCCCTTCAGAGGCAGGGGGCTTCTACACTGAAGCTTTCTTT. Translated, it gives CASSPSEAGGFYTEAFF.

A few counts support this clonotype. The chain uses TRBV12-3 or TRBV12-4 and TRBJ2-3, with D possibly matching TRBD1 (6 bases). The germline V and J ends were trimmed by 7 bases and 2 bases, with 19 bases remaining between them. The CDR3 consists of 16 residues. In DNA form, the CDR3 reads TGTGCCAGCACCATTAGACAGGCATTTTTCACAGATACGCAGTATTTT. Protein: CASTIRQAFFTDTQYF.

The J gene is TRBJ1-2, the V gene TRBV6-2 or TRBV6-3; D gene unclear. CDR3 length: 13 amino acids. Germline V gene lookup returns CDR1 MNHEY and CDR2 SVGEGT. Trimming removed 1 base from V and 2 bases from J, with 5 bases in between. CDR3 sequence reads: CASSYLDNYGYTF. CDR3 sequence (DNA): TGTGCCAGCAGTTACTTGGACAACTATGGCTACACCTTC.

V gene TRBV20-1 combines with J gene TRBJ2-5, with 16 bases identical to TRBD2. The CDR3 has 14 amino acids. CDR1 and CDR2 (germline): DFQATT, SNEGSKA (reference sequence). V lost 5 bases and J lost 5; bases outside the gene matches: 2. This CDR3 reads CSAPGLAGGETQYF. Here the CDR3 DNA reads TGCAGTGCTCCGGGACTAGCGGGGGGGGAGACCCAGTACTTC.

The sample holds many counts of this clonotype. The chain links TRBV10-1 to TRBJ2-1; possible D gene TRBD1, 6 bases. The germline V and J ends were trimmed by 6 bases and 11 bases, with 11 bases remaining between them. The germline gives CDR1 WNHNN, CDR2 SYGVQD (reference sequence). The CDR3 extends over 11 amino acids. The CDR3 sequence: CASRDGTKQFF. The CDR3, as DNA: TGCGCCAGCAGGGACGGGACAAAGCAGTTCTTC.

This clonotype turned up a few times. This chain joins TRBV12-3 or TRBV12-4 and TRBJ2-1; D unresolved. V gave up 0 bases and J gave up 7 bases, with 7 bases separating them. CDR3 length: 13 amino acids. The CDR3 spells CASSLAPVNEQFF. The CDR3 region has the DNA TGTGCCAGCAGTTTAGCGCCAGTGAATGAGCAGTTCTTC.

This clonotype has just a few counts. CDR3 bases: TGTGCCAGCAGCCAAAGAGCGGGAGGGCCCAATGAGCAGTTCTTC. Translation: CASSQRAGGPNEQFF. This chain uses TRBV3-1 with TRBJ2-1; TRBD2 agrees at 10 bases. V was clipped by 2 bases and J by 6 bases; unmatched bases: 4. CDR3 size: 15 residues. Germline CDR1 and CDR2: LGHDT and YNNKEL (reference sequence).

The rearrangement uses TRBV15 and TRBJ2-6; D is ambiguous. The length of the CDR3 is 12 residues. Germline CDR1 reads LNHNV; CDR2 reads YYDKDF (reference sequence). Trimming cost V 8 bases and J 2 bases, with 4 bases left between them. This CDR3 reads CATAPGANVLTF. The CDR3 DNA follows: TGTGCCACCGCCCCTGGGGCCAACGTCCTGACTTTC.

The table lists this clonotype with a few counts. The V gene is TRBV7-2, the J gene TRBJ2-1, with 11 bases that match TRBD2. This CDR3 spans 17 amino acids. CDR1 is SGHTA and CDR2 is FQGNSA in the germline V gene. V gave up 0 bases and J gave up 2 bases; unmatched junction bases: 3. The CDR3 is CASSLALGLAAYNEQFF. The CDR3 coding sequence is TGTGCCAGCAGCTTAGCGCTGGGACTAGCGGCCTACAATGAGCAGTTCTTC.

This clonotype was found a few times. The chain has TRBV15 and TRBJ2-7; possible D gene TRBD2, 6 bases. The V gene's germline CDR1 is LNHNV and CDR2 YYDKDF (reference sequence). The CDR3 spans 15 residues. V lost 0 bases to trimming and J lost 3 bases, with 12 bases between them. DNA of the CDR3: TGTGCCACCAGCAGAGATCAGCACGGGGGCTACGAGCAGTACTTC. This encodes CATSRDQHGGYEQYF.

This clonotype has just a few counts. The CDR3 is CASSPQTGDTEAFF. CDR3 nucleotide sequence: TGTGCCAGCAGTCCCCAGACAGGAGACACTGAAGCTTTCTTT. The rearrangement uses TRBV6-1 and TRBJ1-1; D may be TRBD1 (6 bases). The V gene lost 5 bases and the J gene lost 3 bases, with 13 bases spanning the gap. The CDR3 extends over 14 amino acids. The germline CDR1 and CDR2 sequences are MNHNS and SASEGT.

At least ten counts were recorded for this clonotype. The gene calls are TRBV5-1 and TRBJ2-7; D gene ambiguous. The CDR3 covers 11 residues. Between the trimmed V and J ends, which lost 0 bases and 6 bases, there was a span of 4 bases. CDR1 and CDR2 from the germline V gene are SGHRS and YFSETQ. The CDR3 region is CASSLASEQYF. Written as DNA, the CDR3 is TGCGCCAGCAGCTTGGCTTCCGAGCAGTACTTC. Supplemented by reference TRBV5-1 and TRBJ2-7, the full variable domain reads KAGVTQTPRYLIKTRGQQVTLSCSPISGHRSVSWYQQTPGQGLQFLFEYFSETQRNKGNFPGRFSGRQFSNSRSEMNVSTLELGDSALYLCASSLASEQYFGPGTRLTVT.

The rearrangement uses TRBV12-3 or TRBV12-4 and TRBJ2-1, with 7 bases fitting TRBD1. V lost 5 bases and J lost 0; bases outside the gene matches: 13. The CDR3 is 18 residues long. CDR3 sequence (DNA): TGTGCCAGCAGTCTCTCGGGACAGACCCTGAGCTCCTACAATGAGCAGTTCTTC. It translates to CASSLSGQTLSSYNEQFF.

This clonotype came up many times. V is TRBV7-9 and J is TRBJ2-1; D is unresolved. CDR3 length: 13 residues. Germline-derived CDR1 and CDR2 are SEHNR and FQNEAQ (reference sequence). Trimming left V 3 bases short and J 5 bases short, with 8 bases between. DNA for the CDR3: TGTGCCAGCAGCTTTGGACGGAACAATGAGCAGTTCTTC. It yields the protein CASSFGRNNEQFF.

The chain has TRBV4-3 and TRBJ2-3; the D call may be TRBD1 or TRBD2 (5 bases each). Germline CDR1 reads LGHNA; CDR2 reads YSLEER. There are 15 residues in the CDR3. V was shortened by 2 bases and J by 4 bases, with 13 bases between the two germline ends. CDR3 bases: TGCGCCAGCAGCCAACGCCGACTGGGGGCAGATACGCAGTATTTT. Translated: CASSQRRLGADTQYF.

The chain links TRBV20-1 to TRBJ1-4; TRBD1 is a possible D gene (5 bases). V gave up 4 bases and J gave up 3 bases, with 12 bases separating them. This CDR3 is 14 amino acids long. CDR1 is DFQATT, CDR2 SNEGSKA, per germline (reference sequence). CDR3 in DNA: TGCAGTGCTATAAGCAGGGTAGCTAATGAAAAACTGTTTTTT. Encoded protein: CSAISRVANEKLFF.

This rearrangement joins TRBV6-5 to TRBJ2-7; D is perhaps TRBD1 (6 bases). This CDR3 comprises 15 residues. The V and J ends lost 2 bases and 2 bases respectively, with 13 bases between them. Germline lookup yields CDR1 MNHEY and CDR2 SVGAGI. The CDR3 reads CASSYAGTGPYEQYF. CDR3 nucleotides: TGTGCCAGCAGTTACGCCGGAACAGGGCCCTACGAGCAGTACTTC.

This clonotype was observed many times. V is TRBV12-3 or TRBV12-4 and J is TRBJ2-7; D call uncertain. Between the trimmed V and J ends, which lost 5 bases and 3 bases, there was a span of 14 bases. CDR3 size: 14 residues. The CDR3 is CASSPGSSVYEQYF. CDR3 nucleotides: TGTGCCAGCAGTCCCGGGTCAAGTGTCTACGAGCAGTACTTC.